Listed here are 8 T cell receptor beta chains from one sample, sequenced in a study of shared clonotypes between healthy human individuals. Method: immunoSEQ multiplex PCR; TCRdb's copy keeps in-frame clones and lacks some. The sample yields 2 million or so clones, 85% to 95% seen once. Sample: naive CD4+ T cells sorted from blood. The sample's subset: CD45RA+ positively selected. The receptors stem from a man aged 18 to 35 in good health.

This clone was seen just once. The chain uses TRBV5-5 and TRBJ1-5, with a weak D call TRBD1 (6 bases). The germline V and J ends were trimmed by 2 bases and 1 base, with 10 bases remaining between them. CDR1 and CDR2 from the germline V gene are SGHKS and YYEKEE (reference sequence). The CDR3 totals 15 residues. CDR3 region: CASSLYRESNQPQHF. The CDR3 DNA reads TGTGCCAGCAGCTTATACAGGGAGAGCAATCAGCCCCAGCATTTT.

This chain uses TRBV9 with TRBJ2-2, with unresolved D. Germline V gene data show CDR1 as SGDLS and CDR2 as YYNGEE. Trimming pared 3 bases from V and 1 base from J, leaving 7 bases between. The CDR3 is made up of 14 amino acids. The CDR3 DNA reads TGTGCCAGCAGCGGGAGTCTGAACACCGGGGAGCTGTTTTTT. Translated: CASSGSLNTGELFF.

Of note for this clone: Different DNA sequences within this sample yield the same CDR3. V and J are TRBV12-5 and TRBJ2-7; 10 nucleotides align to TRBD1. J was trimmed by 2 bases and V by 6 bases; bases with no gene match: 4. Germline lookup yields CDR1 LGHNT and CDR2 FRNRAP. The CDR3 extends over 14 amino acids. The DNA of the CDR3 is TGTGCTAGTGGCCCTGGACAGGGGGCCTACGAGCAGTACTTC. This codes for CASGPGQGAYEQYF.

A single count supports this clone. The V gene is TRBV5-1, the J gene TRBJ2-5; 11 bases match TRBD2. The CDR3 contains 19 residues. V gave up 1 base and J gave up 2 bases; unmatched junction bases: 13. Germline CDR1 and CDR2: SGHRS and YFSETQ. CDR3 amino acids: CASSLRLTSGIVGQETQYF. The CDR3, as DNA: TGCGCCAGCAGCTTGCGTTTGACTAGCGGGATAGTGGGACAAGAGACCCAGTACTTC.

This clone turned up a few times. CDR3 sequence (DNA): TGTGCCAGCAGCTTACGAGGGGGCGAAAAGCCCCAGCATTTT. As protein: CASSLRGGEKPQHF. V is TRBV11-2 and J is TRBJ1-5; 7 bases agree with TRBD1. This CDR3 spans 14 amino acids. Germline CDR1 reads SGHAT; CDR2 reads FQNNGV. Trimming cost V 2 bases and J 8 bases; bases outside gene matches: 6.

The J gene is TRBJ2-5, the V gene TRBV30; no reliable D call. Trimming shortened V by 5 bases and J by 1 base, and 14 bases separated the two germline ends. There are 14 residues in the CDR3. Germline CDR1 and CDR2: GTSNPN and SVGIG (reference sequence). DNA for the CDR3: TGTGCCTGGGATAAGAGACGCAGCCAAGAGACCCAGTACTTC. It yields the protein CAWDKRRSQETQYF.

On this clone itself: One end of the junction is discordant with germline, which a read error may explain. The chain has TRBV7-7 and TRBJ2-2, with D perhaps matching TRBD2 (6 bases). The CDR3 totals 18 residues. Germline lookup yields CDR1 SSHAT and CDR2 FNYEAQ (reference sequence). The CDR3 protein is CASSLVFGGAGNTGELFF. The CDR3 DNA reads TGTGCTAGCAGCTTAGTGTTCGGCGGGGCGGGGAACACCGGGGAGCTGTTTTTT.

The chain uses TRBV5-5 and TRBJ2-2; 16 nucleotides agree with TRBD2. Losses at the gene ends were 3 bases for V and 6 bases for J; bases not matched to a gene: 2. Germline loops: CDR1 SGHKS, CDR2 YYEKEE (reference sequence). The CDR3 contains 16 residues. This chain's CDR3 is CASSWGLAGGPGELFF. CDR3 in DNA: TGTGCCAGCAGCTGGGGACTAGCGGGAGGGCCCGGGGAGCTGTTTTTT.